This T cell receptor (beta chain) appears in the sequencing data of a study of blood T cell repertoires in COVID-19. For the study at large: Samples representing acute and convalescent COVID-19 were sourced from the United States, Italy and Spain. The analysed material was cDNA or gDNA that came from T cells, B-cell-depleted T cells, or PBMCs.

Study processing details: The assay estimated nucleated cells by amplifying reference gene primers. Sequencing was performed with immunoSEQ multiplex PCR; in TCRdb, only in-frame clones are kept and a portion is missing. The V and J calls and the clone size are those of that table, but D and trimming were determined from the DNA. Of fewer than 300,000 clones in the sample, roughly 90% are singletons; the top ten hold 0.95% to 1.3%. Across about two dozen US areas, participants ranged in age from roughly 18 to 89 years. CDR1 and CDR2 (germline): SGHNT, YYREEE (reference sequence). Trimming removed 2 bases from V and 0 bases from J, with 15 bases in between. This CDR3 is 17 amino acids long.

The receptor's source is a woman aged 30 to 39 who had recovered from COVID-19. This chain connects TRBV5-4 to TRBJ1-3; D is perhaps TRBD1 (6 bases). The sample consisted of PBMCs or T cells enriched from blood (not recorded which). The CDR3 DNA sequence: TGTGCCAGCAGCTTCATACAGGGCTCACTCTCTGGAAACACCATATATTTT. Protein sequence: CASSFIQGSLSGNTIYF.